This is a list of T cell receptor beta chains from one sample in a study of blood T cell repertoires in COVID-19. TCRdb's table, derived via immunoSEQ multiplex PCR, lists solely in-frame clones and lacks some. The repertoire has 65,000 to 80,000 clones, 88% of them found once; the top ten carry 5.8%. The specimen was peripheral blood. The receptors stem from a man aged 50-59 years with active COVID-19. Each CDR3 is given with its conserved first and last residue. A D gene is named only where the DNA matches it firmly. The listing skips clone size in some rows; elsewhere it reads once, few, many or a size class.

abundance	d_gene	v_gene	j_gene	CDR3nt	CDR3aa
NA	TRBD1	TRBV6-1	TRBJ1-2	TGTGCCAGCAGTGAGACAGGGGGCGCCCATGGCTACACCTTC	CASSETGGAHGYTF
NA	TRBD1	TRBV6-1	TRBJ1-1	TGTGCCAGCAGTGAAAAGGGGGCGAACACTGAAGCTTTCTTT	CASSEKGANTEAFF
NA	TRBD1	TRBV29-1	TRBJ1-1	TGCAGCGTCAGGACAGGGCAATTGAACACTGAAGCTTTCTTT	CSVRTGQLNTEAFF
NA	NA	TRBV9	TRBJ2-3	TGTGCCAGCAGTCGACAACAGGGAGTCAGCACAGATACGCAGTATTTT	CASSRQQGVSTDTQYF
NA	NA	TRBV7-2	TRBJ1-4	TGTGCCAGCAGCTTAGCCCCTGTCCAGAATGAAAAACTGTTTTTT	CASSLAPVQNEKLFF
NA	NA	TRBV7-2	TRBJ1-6	TGTGCCAGCAGACCCGCGGGGGGCGCGAGGAATTCACCCCTCCACTTT	CASRPAGGARNSPLHF
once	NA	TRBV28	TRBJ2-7	TGTGCCAGCAGTTTATCCAGGAGGTCCTACGAGCAGTACTTC	CASSLSRRSYEQYF
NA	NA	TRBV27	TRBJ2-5	TGTGCCAGCAGTGCCTTTCTTGACTTCCAAGAGACCCAGTACTTC	CASSAFLDFQETQYF
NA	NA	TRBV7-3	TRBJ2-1	TGTGCCAGCAGCTTAGTCTCTAGTGTTCAGTTCTTC	CASSLVSSVQFF
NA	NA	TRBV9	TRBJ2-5	TGTGCCAGCAGCGTATCCGCGTCGGGGCAAGAGACCCAGTACTTC	CASSVSASGQETQYF
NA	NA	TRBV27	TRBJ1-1	TGTGCCAGCAGCGCGCTTTCGAGGAACACTGAAGCTTTCTTT	CASSALSRNTEAFF
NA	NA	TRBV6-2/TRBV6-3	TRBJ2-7	TGTGCCAGCAGTTATTTCGGACTGTCCTACGAGCAGTACTTC	CASSYFGLSYEQYF
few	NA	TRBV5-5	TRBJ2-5	TGTGCCAGCAGCTTGGATCCGGTGGTCCAAGAGACCCAGTACTTC	CASSLDPVVQETQYF
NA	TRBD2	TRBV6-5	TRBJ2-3	TGTGCCAGCTCCCTAGCGGGGGTTCCGTGGCAGTATTTT	CASSLAGVPWQYF
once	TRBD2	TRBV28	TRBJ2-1	TGTGCCAGCAGTGCGGGACTAGCGTATACTGAGCAGTTCTTC	CASSAGLAYTEQFF
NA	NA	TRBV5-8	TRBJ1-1	TGTGCCAGCAGCTTGGCGGGTCGTGGTAGAACTGAAGCTTTCTTT	CASSLAGRGRTEAFF
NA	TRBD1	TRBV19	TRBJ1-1	TGTGCCAGTAGTCGAACAGGGGAGAGCACTGAAGCTTTCTTT	CASSRTGESTEAFF
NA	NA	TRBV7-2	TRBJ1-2	TGTGCCAGCAGCTTAATGAGTAGCAGTTCAATCTATGGCTACACCTTC	CASSLMSSSSIYGYTF
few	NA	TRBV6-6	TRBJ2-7	TGTGCCAGCAGACTAGGACTGGCGAGTGAGCAGTACTTC	CASRLGLASEQYF
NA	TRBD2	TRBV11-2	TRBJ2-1	TGTGCCAGCAGCTTAGATTACGGACTAGCGGGATTTAGTTTCAATGAGCAGTTCTTC	CASSLDYGLAGFSFNEQFF
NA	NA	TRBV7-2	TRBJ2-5	TGTGCCAGCAGCCTCTCGGGCCAAGAGACCCAGTACTTC	CASSLSGQETQYF
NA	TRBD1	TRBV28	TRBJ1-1	TGTGCCAGCAGCTTCTCCGGGACAGGGTACACTGAAGCTTTCTTT	CASSFSGTGYTEAFF
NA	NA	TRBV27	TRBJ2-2	TGTGCCAGCAGTTTAAGGCAGGCCACCGGGGAGCTGTTTTTT	CASSLRQATGELFF
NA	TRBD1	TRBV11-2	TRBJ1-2	TGTGCCAGCAGCTTAGATCGCAGGGGGCGCTCTCAAACGCTCTATGGCTACACCTTC	CASSLDRRGRSQTLYGYTF
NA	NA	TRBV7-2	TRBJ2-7	TGTGCCAGCAGCTCCGCAGGGGGGAGCTCCTACGAGCAGTACTTC	CASSSAGGSSYEQYF
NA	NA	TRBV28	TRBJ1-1	TGTGCCAGCCCCTCACCGGGTGGCACTGAAGCTTTCTTT	CASPSPGGTEAFF
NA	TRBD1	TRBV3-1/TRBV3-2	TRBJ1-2	TGTGCCAGCAGCCAAGATGGCGGGACAGGGCCTGTTTTC	CASSQDGGTGPVF
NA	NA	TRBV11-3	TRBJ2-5	TGTGCCAGCAGCTTAAGGGGATTGGGGACCCAGTACTTC	CASSLRGLGTQYF
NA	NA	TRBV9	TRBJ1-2	TGTGCCAGCAGCGTAGCGGCAGGGGTCGGCTACACCTTC	CASSVAAGVGYTF
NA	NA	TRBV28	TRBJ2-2	TGTGCCAGCGTGCGGGGTGAGGGCACCGGGGAGCTGTTTTTT	CASVRGEGTGELFF
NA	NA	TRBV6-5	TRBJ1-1	TGTGCCAGCACCAGGGGTGTGAACACTGAAGCTTTCTTT	CASTRGVNTEAFF
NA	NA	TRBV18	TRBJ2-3	TGTGCCAGCTCACCCTCCACAGATACGCAGTATTTT	CASSPSTDTQYF
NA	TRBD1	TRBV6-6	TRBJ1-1	TGTGCCAGCAGCTTACAGGGGGCCATGAACACTGAAGCTTTCTTT	CASSLQGAMNTEAFF
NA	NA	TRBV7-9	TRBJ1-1	TGTGCCAGCAGCTTTTTCGCAAGACAGAACACTGAAGCTTTCTTT	CASSFFARQNTEAFF
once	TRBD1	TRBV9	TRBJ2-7	TGTGCCAGCAGCGGCCCGGGACAGTTCTCCTACGAGCAGTACTTC	CASSGPGQFSYEQYF
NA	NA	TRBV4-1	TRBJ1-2	TGCGCCAGCAGCGATGGCGGATCCGGCTACACCTTC	CASSDGGSGYTF
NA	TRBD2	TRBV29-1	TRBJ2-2	TGCAGCGTTTCCGGGACTAGCGTTAACACCGGGGAGCTGTTTTTT	CSVSGTSVNTGELFF
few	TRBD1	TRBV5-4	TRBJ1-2	TGTGCCAGCACCCTCAACCCGACAGGGGGCGTGGATGGCTACACCTTC	CASTLNPTGGVDGYTF
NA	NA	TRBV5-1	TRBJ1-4	TGCGCCAGCAGCTTACAGGGAACTAATGAAAAACTGTTTTTT	CASSLQGTNEKLFF
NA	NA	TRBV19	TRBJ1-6	TGTGCCAGTAGTAAACAGGGAGATAATTCACCCCTCCACTTT	CASSKQGDNSPLHF
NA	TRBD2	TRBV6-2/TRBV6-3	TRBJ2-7	TGTGCCAGCAGTTACTCGGCACTGGAGACTAGCGGGAGCTACGAGCAGTACTTC	CASSYSALETSGSYEQYF
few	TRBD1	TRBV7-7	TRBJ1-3	TGTGCCAGCAGCGTAGGGACAGGCGCTGGAAACACCATATATTTT	CASSVGTGAGNTIYF
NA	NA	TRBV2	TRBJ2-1	TGTGCCAGCACCATTCCCCAGCGGGATGAGCAGTTCTTC	CASTIPQRDEQFF
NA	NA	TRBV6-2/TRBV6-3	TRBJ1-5	TGTGCCAGCAGTTACGGCAGACTCCAGAATCAGCCCCAGCATTTT	CASSYGRLQNQPQHF
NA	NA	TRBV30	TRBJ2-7	TGTGCCTGGAGTGCACACTACGAGCAGTACTTC	CAWSAHYEQYF
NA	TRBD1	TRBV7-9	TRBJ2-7	TGTGCCAGCAGCTTAGACGGGACAGGGCGCTACGAGCAGTACTTC	CASSLDGTGRYEQYF
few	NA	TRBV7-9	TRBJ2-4	TGTGCCAGCAGCACCTCTACAGTTAGAAACATTCAGTACTTC	CASSTSTVRNIQYF
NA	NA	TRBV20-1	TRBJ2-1	TGCAGTGCTAGTCCGGCGGGTGAGCAGTTCTTC	CSASPAGEQFF
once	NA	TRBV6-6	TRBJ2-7	TGTGCCAGCAGTACCGGGGCCAGGGGTTCCTACGAGCAGTACTTC	CASSTGARGSYEQYF
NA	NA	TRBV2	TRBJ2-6	TGTGCCAGCAACCGCCGAACAGGATCTGGGGCCAACGTCCTGACTTTC	CASNRRTGSGANVLTF
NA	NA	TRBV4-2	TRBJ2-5	TGTGCCAGCAGCCAAGGTACAGGCCGGCGACTCAACGAGACCCAGTACTTC	CASSQGTGRRLNETQYF
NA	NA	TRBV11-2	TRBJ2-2	TGTGCCAGCAGCTTTCGATCCGGGAGTAACACCGGGGAGCTGTTTTTT	CASSFRSGSNTGELFF
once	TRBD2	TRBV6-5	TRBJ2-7	TGTGCCAGCAGGCCGGCGGGGGTTGACGAGCAGTACTTC	CASRPAGVDEQYF
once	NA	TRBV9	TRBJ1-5	TGTGCCAGCAGCCCTGGGGGGGGGCAGCCCCAGCATTTT	CASSPGGGQPQHF
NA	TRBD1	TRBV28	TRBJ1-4	TGTGCCAGCCAACCTGACAGGGTGTGGGAAAAACTGTTTTTT	CASQPDRVWEKLFF
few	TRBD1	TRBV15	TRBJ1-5	TGTGCCACCAGCAGAGATTCCGGGACAGGGGTTGGCAATCAGCCCCAGCATTTT	CATSRDSGTGVGNQPQHF
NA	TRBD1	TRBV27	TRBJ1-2	TGTGCCAGCAGTCCGGGACAGGGGTCTATGGGCTACACCTTC	CASSPGQGSMGYTF